Below are 12 T cell receptor beta chains sequenced from a single sample in a study of OX40 agonist ivuxolimab in advanced cancers. Profiled with immunoSEQ multiplex PCR; TCRdb holds only in-frame clones, not every one. This sample carries 70,000 or so clones, approximately 90% of them seen once, and the ten largest clones take about 0.29%. Sequencing was performed on CD4+ or CD8+ T cells sorted from blood, taken in a trial of the OX40 agonist ivuxolimab. All receptors come from an adult with an advanced solid tumor such as melanoma, head and neck, liver or kidney cancer.

This clone was detected once. The V and J genes are TRBV5-1 and TRBJ1-1, with no clear D. V dropped 0 bases and J dropped 1 base, with 10 bases sitting between them. The CDR3 consists of 15 residues. Germline CDR1 and CDR2: SGHRS and YFSETQ. CDR3 bases: TGCGCCAGCAGCTTGGGGGGTTGGGAGAACACTGAAGCTTTCTTT. Translating gives CASSLGGWENTEAFF.

This sequence joins TRBV7-8 and TRBJ1-3; D is unresolved. CDR1 is SGHVS, CDR2 FQNEAQ, per germline. There are 14 residues in the CDR3. The V gene lost 5 bases and the J gene lost 4 bases, with 12 bases spanning the gap. This CDR3 is CASSNRVTGNTIYF. The CDR3 coding sequence is TGTGCCAGCAGCAACCGGGTTACCGGAAACACCATATATTTT.

The chain links TRBV5-1 to TRBJ2-7; D is tentatively TRBD1 or TRBD2 (5 bases each). This CDR3 contains 15 residues. Trimming took off 3 bases at V and 5 bases at J, with 18 bases between the two ends. Germline loops: CDR1 SGHRS, CDR2 YFSETQ. The CDR3 sequence is CASSSALGAGNEQYF. CDR3 nucleotide sequence: TGCGCCAGCAGCTCGGCTCTCGGGGCAGGGAACGAGCAGTACTTC.

The chain couples TRBV19 to TRBJ2-1; possible D gene TRBD2, 6 bases. The V end was cut by 8 bases, the J end by 0 bases, with 8 bases between. The CDR3 loop spans 13 amino acids. The V gene's germline CDR1 is LNHDA and CDR2 SQIVND (reference sequence). The CDR3 loop reads CASQTSSYNEQFF. As DNA, the CDR3 is TGTGCCAGTCAGACTAGCTCCTACAATGAGCAGTTCTTC.

The gene calls are TRBV5-6 and TRBJ2-5; 10 bases align to TRBD1. V shed 4 bases, J shed 4 bases, and the junction held 13 bases outside the gene matches. The CDR3 extends over 17 amino acids. Germline V CDR1 and CDR2: SGHDT, YYEEEE. The CDR3, as DNA: TGTGCCAGCAGCCCCGGGAGGACAGGGGGTTTTAGAGAGACCCAGTACTTC. Its translation is CASSPGRTGGFRETQYF.

The chain uses TRBV15 and TRBJ2-5; 10 bases align to TRBD1. CDR1 LNHNV and CDR2 YYDKDF come from the germline V gene (reference sequence). This CDR3 has 16 amino acids. V lost 0 bases to trimming and J lost 2 bases; unmatched junction nucleotides: 3. The CDR3 is CATSRDGGQGQETQYF. DNA for the CDR3: TGTGCCACCAGCAGAGATGGGGGACAGGGGCAAGAGACCCAGTACTTC.

The J gene is TRBJ2-1, the V gene TRBV15; no definite D call. This CDR3 has 16 amino acids. V gave up 1 base and J gave up 6 bases, with 16 bases separating them. CDR1 and CDR2 (germline): LNHNV, YYDKDF (reference sequence). The CDR3 loop is CATSRAGDISGNEQFF. The DNA for the CDR3 is TGTGCCACCAGCAGAGCTGGGGATATTTCAGGCAATGAGCAGTTCTTC.

V and J are TRBV20-1 and TRBJ2-7; D is uncertain. CDR1 is DFQATT, CDR2 SNEGSKA, per germline (reference sequence). V dropped 1 base and J dropped 5 bases, with 6 bases sitting between them. The CDR3 length is 11 residues. The CDR3 is CSARVTHEQYF. CDR3 DNA sequence: TGCAGTGCTAGAGTGACCCACGAGCAGTACTTC.

This clone was counted between two and nine times. This chain joins TRBV29-1 and TRBJ1-1; 7 bases map to TRBD1. This CDR3 is 14 amino acids long. The germline V gene encodes CDR1 SQVTM and CDR2 ANQGSEA. Trimming cost V 6 bases and J 3 bases; bases outside gene matches: 10. The CDR3 reads CSVSNRGGYTEAFF. In DNA, the CDR3 is TGCAGCGTCAGTAACAGGGGAGGGTACACTGAAGCTTTCTTT. Using reference TRBV29-1 and TRBJ1-1 for the parts outside the CDR3, the full variable domain is SAVISQKPSRDICQRGTSLTIQCQVDSQVTMMFWYRQQPGQSLTLIATANQGSEATYESGFVIDKFPISRPNLTFSTLTVSNMSPEDSSIYLCSVSNRGGYTEAFFGQGTRLTVV.

V usage is TRBV6-6 and J usage is TRBJ1-1; TRBD1 matches 7 bases. Germline CDR1 is MNHNY and CDR2 is SVGAGI (reference sequence). The CDR3 is 13 amino acids. J lost 8 bases, V lost 6 bases, and 9 bases had no gene match. The CDR3 DNA follows: TGTGCCAGCAGCTCGGGACAGCTTAGGGAAGCTTTCTTT. It translates to CASSSGQLREAFF.

The chain is built from TRBV2 and TRBJ1-2; perhaps TRBD1 as D (6 bases). This CDR3 spans 13 amino acids. V gave up 5 bases and J gave up 4 bases, with 11 bases separating them. CDR1 SNHLY and CDR2 FYNNEI come from the germline V gene. The CDR3 reads CASSSQGSYGYTF. In DNA form, the CDR3 reads TGTGCCAGCAGTTCACAGGGATCCTATGGCTACACCTTC.

V gene TRBV6-1 combines with J gene TRBJ2-1; TRBD2 matches 10 bases. V gave up 2 bases and J gave up 8 bases; unmatched junction bases: 6. This CDR3 has 15 residues. CDR1 is MNHNS and CDR2 is SASEGT in the germline V gene. This chain's CDR3 is CASSERVLAGDEQFF. Here the CDR3 DNA reads TGTGCCAGCAGTGAAAGAGTTCTAGCGGGAGATGAGCAGTTCTTC.